The clone carrying this T cell receptor (beta chain) occurred many times. Its antigen is as yet unknown. The data were taken from a study of identical twins. TCRdb re-called the 5' RACE reads through MiXCR, storing one row per CDR3 protein. This table has 420,000 or so distinct CDR3 sequences, about a fifth appearing once. CDR1 is LGHNA, CDR2 YSLEER, per germline. The CDR3 has 15 residues. The V end was cut by 0 bases, the J end by 3 bases, with 10 bases between. Study observations and caveats: Zero-insertion analyses might be partly confounded by invariant T cells like MAIT and iNKT.

Everyone who gave samples was a healthy Caucasian. This TCR came from a man aged 45-60 years in good health. The chain links TRBV4-3 to TRBJ2-3; D ambiguous. The source material was naive T cells sorted from blood. The CDR3 DNA is TGCGCCAGCAGCCAAGAAGTCGGATTTACAGATACGCAGTATTTT. Its protein product is CASSQEVGFTDTQYF.